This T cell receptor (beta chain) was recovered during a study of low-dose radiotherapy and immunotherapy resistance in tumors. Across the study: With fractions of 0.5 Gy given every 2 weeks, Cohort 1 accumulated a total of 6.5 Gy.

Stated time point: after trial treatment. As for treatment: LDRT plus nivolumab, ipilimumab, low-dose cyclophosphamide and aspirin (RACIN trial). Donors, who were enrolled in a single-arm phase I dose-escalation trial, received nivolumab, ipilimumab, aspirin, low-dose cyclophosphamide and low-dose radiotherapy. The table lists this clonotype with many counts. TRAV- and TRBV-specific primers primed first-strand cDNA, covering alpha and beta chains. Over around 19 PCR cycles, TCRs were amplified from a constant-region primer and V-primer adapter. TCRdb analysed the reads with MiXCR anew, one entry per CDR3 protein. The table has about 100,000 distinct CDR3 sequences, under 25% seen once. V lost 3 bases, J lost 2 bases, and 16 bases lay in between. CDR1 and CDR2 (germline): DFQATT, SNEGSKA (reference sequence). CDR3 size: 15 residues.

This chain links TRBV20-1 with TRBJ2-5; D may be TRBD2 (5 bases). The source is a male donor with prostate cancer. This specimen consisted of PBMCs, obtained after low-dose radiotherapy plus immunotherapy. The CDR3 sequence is CSASHPATIQETQYF. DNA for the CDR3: TGCAGTGCTAGTCACCCTGCGACTATACAAGAGACCCAGTACTTC.